This T cell receptor (beta chain) was sequenced in a study of cytomegalovirus exposure and HLA in healthy donors. The CDR3 is made up of 16 amino acids. Trimming pared 1 base from V and 2 bases from J, leaving 15 bases between. Per germline, CDR1 SGHTA and CDR2 FQGNSA. Study findings and constraints: Most TCR beta V segments were productive about 90% or about 30% of the time in an earlier analysis.

For this clone: The antigen remains undetermined.

Use of 60 Vbeta and 13 Jbeta primers characterized the PCR. Here immunoSEQ multiplex PCR was the method, and the copy in TCRdb shows in-frame clones only, minus some. The data hold more than 85,000 clones, with nearly 80% observed a single time. The sequencing input was PBMCs. V is TRBV7-2 and J is TRBJ2-7; maybe TRBD2 (6 bases). The sequence came from a man aged 25-45 years in good health and CMV-seronegative. The CDR3 spells CASSLGRGLEPYEQYF. The CDR3 nucleotides are TGTGCCAGCAGCTTAGGCCGGGGGTTAGAACCCTACGAGCAGTACTTC.